This T cell receptor (beta chain) was identified during a study of cytomegalovirus exposure and HLA in healthy donors. 13 Jbeta primers and 60 Vbeta primers were used for the PCR. Some clones are missing from TCRdb's copy, which holds only in-frame ones; the method was immunoSEQ multiplex PCR. Here the sample table reports about 200,000 clones. The CDR3 consists of 12 residues. Trimming took off 2 bases at V and 7 bases at J, with 9 bases between the two ends. CDR1 and CDR2 (germline): SGHTA, FQGNSA. All the people who gave samples were healthy bone marrow donors. The specimen sequenced was PBMCs. The TCR sequence derives from a girl between 2 and 10 years old in good health and CMV-seropositive. The rearrangement uses TRBV7-2 and TRBJ2-7; D remains unclear. The CDR3 DNA follows: TGTGCCAGCAGCTTACGGTCCGGGGAGCAGTACTTC. This encodes CASSLRSGEQYF.